The source of this T cell receptor (beta chain) is a study of blood T cell repertoires in COVID-19. Study overall: From T cells, B-cell-depleted T cells, or PBMCs came the material, which was cDNA or gDNA.

Under the authors' procedure: Reference gene primer amplification yielded estimated nucleated cell counts. TCRdb's copy holds only in-frame clones and misses some; the assay was immunoSEQ multiplex PCR. D and trimming come from the DNA, and the V and J calls and clone size come from that table. The repertoire consists of under 200,000 clones, with more than 65% occurring once and the leading ten covering around 8.1%. CDR1 is SGHRS and CDR2 is YFSETQ in the germline V gene. CDR3 size: 18 residues. With V trimmed by 4 bases and J by 1 base, 13 bases remained unmatched. The gene calls are TRBV5-1 and TRBJ2-1, with TRBD2 identical over 8 bases. The specimen was peripheral blood. This receptor was identified in an older woman with COVID-19, enrolled during active disease. The DNA for the CDR3 is TGCGCCAGCAGCCCAGGACTAGCCCCAGATAGGTCCTACAATGAGCAGTTCTTC. Translating gives CASSPGLAPDRSYNEQFF. Together with reference TRBV5-1 and TRBJ2-1, the CDR3 gives the full variable domain: KAGVTQTPRYLIKTRGQQVTLSCSPISGHRSVSWYQQTPGQGLQFLFEYFSETQRNKGNFPGRFSGRQFSNSRSEMNVSTLELGDSALYLCASSPGLAPDRSYNEQFFGPGTRLTVL.